This entry describes one T cell receptor (beta chain). Exposed participants came across a COVID-19 case within 2 weeks before study entry. This record belongs to a study of blood T cell repertoires in COVID-19. CDR3 size: 13 residues. The ends were cut back, 3 bases at V and 5 bases at J, with 10 bases in the middle. Per the original methods: The assay estimated nucleated cells by amplifying reference gene primers. TCRdb's copy holds only in-frame clones and misses some; the assay was immunoSEQ multiplex PCR. The DNA was the basis for D and trimming; V, J and clone size are from that table. The data contain about 350,000 clones, roughly 90% of them singletons.

The receptor was isolated from a woman aged 30 to 39 who had been exposed to COVID-19. The V and J genes are TRBV12-3 or TRBV12-4 and TRBJ1-2; D ambiguous. The specimen was PBMCs or T cells enriched from blood (not recorded which). The CDR3 region has the DNA TGTGCCAGCAGTTTTACCGCGGATTATGGCTACACCTTC. It codes for CASSFTADYGYTF.